The T cell receptor (beta chain) under discussion was sequenced for a study of blood T cells in healthy people across ages. General study points: Versus aged donors, long-lived donors had higher diversity and more naive CD4+ cells.

To note about this clonotype: No antigen is known for it. A much larger clone differs by one base, so this may be a read error.

PCR was performed a second time for roughly 6 to 12 cycles using a sample-barcoded 5' primer and a J-beta primer mix. MiXCR, run by TCRdb on the 5' RACE reads, gives a single entry per CDR3 protein. The table shows 1.5 million to 2 million distinct CDR3 sequences, with about 28% occurring only once. The germline V gene has CDR1 SGHNT and CDR2 YENEEA. After removal of 5 bases from V and 12 bases from J, the junction contained 10 bases not matched to a gene. The CDR3 loop spans 13 amino acids. The V gene is TRBV11-3, the J gene TRBJ2-1, with 7 bases aligning to TRBD2. Sequencing was done on a sample of blood. The sequence came from a young woman in good health. Here the CDR3 DNA reads TGTGCCAGCAGCCCGGGACTATTAGGTGTGCAGTTCTTC. Protein product: CASSPGLLGVQFF.